The rows below give T cell receptor beta chains drawn from one sample of a study of blood T cell repertoires in COVID-19. Produced via immunoSEQ multiplex PCR; TCRdb's table is partial and in-frame only. The profile covers 190,000 or so clones, with around 80% appearing a single time and about 14% taken by the ten largest. Material: peripheral blood. All receptors derive from a man in his fifties or sixties who had recovered from COVID-19. CDR3s include the opening cysteine and the closing phenylalanine or tryptophan. A D gene is named only where the DNA matches it firmly. The size of a clone is reported for some rows only, either as once, few or many, or as a class for expanded clones.

size	D	V	J	DNA	CDR3
-	-	TRBV24-1	TRBJ2-7	TGTGCCACCAGTGATCAATTCTACTACGAGCAGTACTTC	CATSDQFYYEQYF
-	-	TRBV20-1	TRBJ2-3	TGCAGTGCTAGTTTTGGCAGCGGCTCAGCGGATACGCAGTATTTT	CSASFGSGSADTQYF
once	TRBD1	TRBV18	TRBJ2-7	TGTGCCAGCTCACCTTGGGACAGGGAAGTCCACGAGCAGTACTTC	CASSPWDREVHEQYF
-	-	TRBV10-3	TRBJ2-1	TGTGCCATCAGTGAATCTTCCTACAATGAGCAGTTCTTC	CAISESSYNEQFF
-	-	TRBV29-1	TRBJ1-1	TGCAGCGTTGAAGACCTCAGAGGGAACACTGAAGCTTTCTTT	CSVEDLRGNTEAFF
-	TRBD1	TRBV11-2	TRBJ1-3	TGTGCCAGCAGCTTAGATTGGGACAGAGCCTCTGGAAACACCATATATTTT	CASSLDWDRASGNTIYF
-	-	TRBV5-1	TRBJ2-2	TGCGCCAGCAGCTTGGTCGCAGGGCTAAACACCGGGGAGCTGTTTTTT	CASSLVAGLNTGELFF
-	TRBD1	TRBV9	TRBJ2-5	TGTGCCAGCAGCGTAGCCAGGGGGCGCCGGGAGACCCAGTACTTC	CASSVARGRRETQYF
many	TRBD2	TRBV10-1	TRBJ2-2	TGCGCCAGCAGTGAGAGTCGGGGAGGGGCCGGGGAGCTGTTTTTT	CASSESRGGAGELFF
-	TRBD2	TRBV7-7	TRBJ2-2	TGTGCCAGCAGCTTGGGCCTAGCGGCCAACACCGGGGAGCTGTTTTTT	CASSLGLAANTGELFF
-	-	TRBV5-1	TRBJ1-5	TGCGCCAGCAGCTTGTCGGTTAATCAGCCCCAGCATTTT	CASSLSVNQPQHF
few	TRBD1	TRBV27	TRBJ1-2	TGTGCCAGCAGTTTATGGGACAGGGAGGGTAATGGCTACACCTTC	CASSLWDREGNGYTF
-	-	TRBV7-9	TRBJ1-3	TGTGCCAGCAGCTTTTTAGTGGACACCATATATTTT	CASSFLVDTIYF
-	TRBD2	TRBV4-3	TRBJ2-2	TGCGCCAGCAGCCAAGCTCGCGGGACTAGCGGGAGCGGGGAGCTGTTTTTT	CASSQARGTSGSGELFF
once	TRBD2	TRBV27	TRBJ2-3	TGTGCCAGCAGTTCGGGACTAGCGGGAATCACAGATACGCAGTATTTT	CASSSGLAGITDTQYF
-	TRBD2	TRBV4-2	TRBJ2-7	TGTGCCAGCAGCCAACTAGCGGGAGGCCCCTACGAGCAGTACTTC	CASSQLAGGPYEQYF
-	TRBD1	TRBV9	TRBJ2-1	TGTGCCAGCAGCCCGACAGGGAATACATACAATGAGCAGTTCTTC	CASSPTGNTYNEQFF
-	-	TRBV29-1	TRBJ1-1	TGCAGCGTTGAGAAGGGAGGGACACCTGAAGCTTTCTTT	CSVEKGGTPEAFF
-	-	TRBV6-5	TRBJ2-3	TGTGCCAGCAGTTACGGTCCGCCACAAAACACAGATACGCAGTATTTT	CASSYGPPQNTDTQYF
-	-	TRBV29-1	TRBJ2-1	TGCAGCGTCGGACTACATTACAATGAGCAGTTCTTC	CSVGLHYNEQFF
-	TRBD1	TRBV7-9	TRBJ2-1	TGTGCCAGCAGCCCCGGGACAGGGGCCAATGAGCAGTTCTTC	CASSPGTGANEQFF
-	TRBD2	TRBV4-3	TRBJ2-1	TGCGCCAGCAGACTTGGACTAGCGGGAAATAATGTTCAGTTCTTC	CASRLGLAGNNVQFF